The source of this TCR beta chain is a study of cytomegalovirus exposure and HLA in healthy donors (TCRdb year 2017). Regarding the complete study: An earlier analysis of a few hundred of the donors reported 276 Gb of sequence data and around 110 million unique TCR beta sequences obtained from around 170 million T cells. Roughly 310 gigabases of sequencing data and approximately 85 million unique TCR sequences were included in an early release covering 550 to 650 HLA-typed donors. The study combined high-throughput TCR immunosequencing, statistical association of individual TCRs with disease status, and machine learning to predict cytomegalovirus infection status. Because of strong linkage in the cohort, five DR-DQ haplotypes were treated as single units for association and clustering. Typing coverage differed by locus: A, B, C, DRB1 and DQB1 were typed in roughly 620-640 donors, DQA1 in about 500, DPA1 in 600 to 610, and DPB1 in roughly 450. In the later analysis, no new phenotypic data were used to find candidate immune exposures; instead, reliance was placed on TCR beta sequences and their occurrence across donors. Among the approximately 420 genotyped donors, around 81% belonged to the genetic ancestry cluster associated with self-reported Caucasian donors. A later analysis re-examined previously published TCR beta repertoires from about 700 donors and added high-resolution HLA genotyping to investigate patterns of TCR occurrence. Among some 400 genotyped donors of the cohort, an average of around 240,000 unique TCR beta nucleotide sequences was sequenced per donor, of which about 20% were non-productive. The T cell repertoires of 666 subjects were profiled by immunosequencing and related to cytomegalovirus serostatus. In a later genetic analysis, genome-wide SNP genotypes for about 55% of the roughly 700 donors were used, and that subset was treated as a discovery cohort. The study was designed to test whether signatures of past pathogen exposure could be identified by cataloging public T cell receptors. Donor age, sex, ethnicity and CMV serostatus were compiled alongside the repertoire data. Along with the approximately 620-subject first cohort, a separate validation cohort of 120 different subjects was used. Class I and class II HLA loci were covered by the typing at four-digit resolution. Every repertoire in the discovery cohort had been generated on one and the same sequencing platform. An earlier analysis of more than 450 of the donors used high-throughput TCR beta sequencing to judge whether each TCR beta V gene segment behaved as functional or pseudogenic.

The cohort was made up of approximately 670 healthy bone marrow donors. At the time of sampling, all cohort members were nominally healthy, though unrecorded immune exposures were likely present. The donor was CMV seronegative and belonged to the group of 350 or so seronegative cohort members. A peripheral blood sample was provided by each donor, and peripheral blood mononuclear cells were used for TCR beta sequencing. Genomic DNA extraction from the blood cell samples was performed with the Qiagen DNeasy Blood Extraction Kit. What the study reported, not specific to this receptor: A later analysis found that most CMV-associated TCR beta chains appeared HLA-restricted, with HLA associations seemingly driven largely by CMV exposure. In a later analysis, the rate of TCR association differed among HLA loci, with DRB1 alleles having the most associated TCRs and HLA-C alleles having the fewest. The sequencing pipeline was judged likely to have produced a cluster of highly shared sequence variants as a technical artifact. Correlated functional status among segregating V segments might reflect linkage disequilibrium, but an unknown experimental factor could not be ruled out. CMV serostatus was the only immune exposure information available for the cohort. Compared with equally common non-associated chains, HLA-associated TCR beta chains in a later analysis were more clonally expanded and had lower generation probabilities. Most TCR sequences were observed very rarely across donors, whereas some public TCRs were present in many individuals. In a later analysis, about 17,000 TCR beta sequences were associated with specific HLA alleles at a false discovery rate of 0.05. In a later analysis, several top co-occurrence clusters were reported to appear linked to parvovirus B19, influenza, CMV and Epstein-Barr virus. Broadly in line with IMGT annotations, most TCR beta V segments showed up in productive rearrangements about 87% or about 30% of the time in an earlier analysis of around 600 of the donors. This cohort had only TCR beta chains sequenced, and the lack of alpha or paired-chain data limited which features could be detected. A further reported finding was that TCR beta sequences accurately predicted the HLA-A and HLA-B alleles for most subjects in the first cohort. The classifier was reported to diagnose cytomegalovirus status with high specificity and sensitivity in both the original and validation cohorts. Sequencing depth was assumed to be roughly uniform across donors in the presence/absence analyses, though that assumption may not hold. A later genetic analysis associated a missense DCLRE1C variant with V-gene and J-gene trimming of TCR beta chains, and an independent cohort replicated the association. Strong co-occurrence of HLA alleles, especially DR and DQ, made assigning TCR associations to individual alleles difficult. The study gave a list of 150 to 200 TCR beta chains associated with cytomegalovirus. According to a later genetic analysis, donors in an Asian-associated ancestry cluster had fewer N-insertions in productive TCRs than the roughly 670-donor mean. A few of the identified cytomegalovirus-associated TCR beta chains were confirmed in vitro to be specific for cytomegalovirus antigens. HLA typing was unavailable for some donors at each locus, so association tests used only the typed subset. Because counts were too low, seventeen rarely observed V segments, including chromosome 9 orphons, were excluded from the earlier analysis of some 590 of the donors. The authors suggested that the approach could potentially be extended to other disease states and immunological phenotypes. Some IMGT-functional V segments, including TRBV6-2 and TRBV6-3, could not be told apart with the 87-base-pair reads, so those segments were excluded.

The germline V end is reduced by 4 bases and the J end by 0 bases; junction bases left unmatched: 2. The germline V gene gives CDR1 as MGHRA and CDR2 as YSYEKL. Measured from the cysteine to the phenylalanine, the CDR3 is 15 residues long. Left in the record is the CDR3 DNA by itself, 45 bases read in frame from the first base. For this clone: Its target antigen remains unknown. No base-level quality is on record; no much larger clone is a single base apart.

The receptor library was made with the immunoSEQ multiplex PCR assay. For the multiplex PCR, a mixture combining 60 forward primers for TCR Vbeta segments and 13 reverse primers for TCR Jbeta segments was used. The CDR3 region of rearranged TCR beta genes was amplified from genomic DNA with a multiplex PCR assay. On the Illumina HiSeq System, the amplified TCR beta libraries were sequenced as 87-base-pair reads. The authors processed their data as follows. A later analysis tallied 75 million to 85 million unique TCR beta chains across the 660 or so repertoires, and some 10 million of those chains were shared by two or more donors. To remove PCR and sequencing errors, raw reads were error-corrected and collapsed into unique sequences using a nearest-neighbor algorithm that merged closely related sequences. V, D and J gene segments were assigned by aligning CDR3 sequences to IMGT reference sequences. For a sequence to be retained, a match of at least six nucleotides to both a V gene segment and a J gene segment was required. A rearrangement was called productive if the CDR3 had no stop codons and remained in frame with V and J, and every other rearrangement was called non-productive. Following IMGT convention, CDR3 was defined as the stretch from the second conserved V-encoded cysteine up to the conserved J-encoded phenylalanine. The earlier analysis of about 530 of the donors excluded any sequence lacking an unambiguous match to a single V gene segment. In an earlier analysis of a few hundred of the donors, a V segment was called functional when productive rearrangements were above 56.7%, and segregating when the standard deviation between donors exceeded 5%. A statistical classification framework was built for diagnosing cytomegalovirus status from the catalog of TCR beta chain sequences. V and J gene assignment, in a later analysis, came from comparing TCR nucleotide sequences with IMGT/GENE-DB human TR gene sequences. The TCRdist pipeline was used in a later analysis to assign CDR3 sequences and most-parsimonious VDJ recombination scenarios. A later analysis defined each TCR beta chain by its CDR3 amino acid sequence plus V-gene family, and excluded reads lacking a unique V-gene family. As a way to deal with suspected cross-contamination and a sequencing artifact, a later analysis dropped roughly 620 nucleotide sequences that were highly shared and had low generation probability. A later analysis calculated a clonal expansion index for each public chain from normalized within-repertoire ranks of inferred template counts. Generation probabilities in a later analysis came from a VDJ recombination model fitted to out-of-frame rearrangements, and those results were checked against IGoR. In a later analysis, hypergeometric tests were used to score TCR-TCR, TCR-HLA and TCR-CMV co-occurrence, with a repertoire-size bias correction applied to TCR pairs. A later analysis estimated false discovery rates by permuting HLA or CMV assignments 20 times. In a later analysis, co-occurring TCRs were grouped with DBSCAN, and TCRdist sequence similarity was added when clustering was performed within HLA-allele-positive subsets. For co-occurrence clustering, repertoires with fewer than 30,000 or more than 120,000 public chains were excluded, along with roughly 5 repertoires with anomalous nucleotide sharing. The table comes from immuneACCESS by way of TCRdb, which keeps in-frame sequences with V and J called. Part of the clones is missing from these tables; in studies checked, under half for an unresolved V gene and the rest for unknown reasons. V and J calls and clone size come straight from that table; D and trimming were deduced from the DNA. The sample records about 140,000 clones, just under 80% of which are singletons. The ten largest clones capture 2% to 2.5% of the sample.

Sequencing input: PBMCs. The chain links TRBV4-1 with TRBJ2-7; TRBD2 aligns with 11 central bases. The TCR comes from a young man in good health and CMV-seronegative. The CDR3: CASSPTSGSSYEQYF. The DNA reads TGCGCCAGCAGCCCTACTAGCGGGAGCTCCTACGAGCAGTACTTC.